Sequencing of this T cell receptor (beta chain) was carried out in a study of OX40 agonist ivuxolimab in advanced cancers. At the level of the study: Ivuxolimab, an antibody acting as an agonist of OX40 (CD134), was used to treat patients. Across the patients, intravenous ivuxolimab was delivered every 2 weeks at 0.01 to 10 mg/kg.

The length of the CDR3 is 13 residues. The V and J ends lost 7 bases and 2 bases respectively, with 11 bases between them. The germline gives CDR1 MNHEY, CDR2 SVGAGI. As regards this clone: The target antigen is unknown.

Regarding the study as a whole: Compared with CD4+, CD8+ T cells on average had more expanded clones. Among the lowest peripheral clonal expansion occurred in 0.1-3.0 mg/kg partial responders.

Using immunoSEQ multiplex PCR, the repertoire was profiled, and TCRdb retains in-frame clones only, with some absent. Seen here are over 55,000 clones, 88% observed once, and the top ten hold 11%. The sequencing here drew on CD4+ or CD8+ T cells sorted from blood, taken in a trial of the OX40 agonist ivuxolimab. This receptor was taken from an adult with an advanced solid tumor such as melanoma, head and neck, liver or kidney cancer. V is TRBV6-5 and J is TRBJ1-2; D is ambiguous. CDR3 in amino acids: CASTIGGNYGYTF. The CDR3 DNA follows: TGTGCCAGCACCATAGGAGGGAACTATGGCTACACCTTC.